Sequencing of this T cell receptor beta chain was carried out in a study of T cell changes during pregnancy in multiple sclerosis. The repertoire was sequenced with immunoSEQ multiplex PCR; TCRdb's copy has only in-frame clones and lacks some. In the table there are about 27,000 clones, about 88% of which are singletons. This clone is labeled as medium-sized. The sample in question was CD8+ T cells from peripheral blood mononuclear cells, obtained in the second trimester of pregnancy. The sequence was collected from a female donor with multiple sclerosis, enrolled in a pregnancy study.

The CDR3 is CASSVALFYEQYF. The CDR3 DNA reads TGTGCCAGCAGCGTAGCCCTTTTCTACGAGCAGTACTTC. The gene calls are TRBV9 and TRBJ2-7; D call uncertain. The V gene's germline CDR1 is SGDLS and CDR2 YYNGEE. CDR3 size: 13 residues. V was shortened by 0 bases and J by 3 bases, with 7 bases between the two germline ends.